The clone carrying this TCR beta chain occurred once. Its specificity is unknown. The sample is drawn from a study of T cell responses to AZD1222 COVID-19 vaccine. Germline assignment: CDR1 SGHKS and CDR2 YYEKEE (reference sequence). V was trimmed by 0 bases and J by 5 bases, leaving 17 bases between them. This CDR3 is 16 amino acids long. Profiled with immunoSEQ multiplex PCR; TCRdb holds only in-frame clones, not every one. The sample lists around 200,000 clones; around 94% were seen once. General observations from the study: Females outnumbered males among donors, who were mostly white British; clonal diversity was possibly underestimated. Spike as a whole was targeted by vaccine-associated CD4 TCRs, dominant at 160-218 and 743-854. Baseline serostatus was positive in only five to seven AZD1222 recipients.

Sequences were derived from peripheral blood, sampled 28 days after the second AZD1222 dose. The receptor was isolated from an adult who received the AZD1222 COVID-19 vaccine. This rearrangement joins TRBV5-5 to TRBJ1-1; D not certain. The CDR3 loop is CASSLGSRALGTEAFF. The CDR3, as DNA: TGTGCCAGCAGCTTGGGTTCTCGGGCCCTGGGTACTGAAGCTTTCTTT.